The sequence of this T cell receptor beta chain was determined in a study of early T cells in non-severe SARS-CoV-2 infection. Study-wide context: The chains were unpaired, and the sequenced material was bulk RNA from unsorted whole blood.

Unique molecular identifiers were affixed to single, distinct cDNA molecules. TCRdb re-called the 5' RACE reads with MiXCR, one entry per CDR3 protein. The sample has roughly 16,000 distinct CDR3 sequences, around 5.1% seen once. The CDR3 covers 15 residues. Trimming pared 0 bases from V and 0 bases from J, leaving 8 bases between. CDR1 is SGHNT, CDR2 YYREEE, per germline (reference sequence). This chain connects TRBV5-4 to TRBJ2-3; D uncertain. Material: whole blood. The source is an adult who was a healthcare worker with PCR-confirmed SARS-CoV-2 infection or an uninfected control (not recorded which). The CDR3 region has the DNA TGTGCCAGCAGCTTGGACGGAACTAGCACAGATACGCAGTATTTT. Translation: CASSLDGTSTDTQYF.